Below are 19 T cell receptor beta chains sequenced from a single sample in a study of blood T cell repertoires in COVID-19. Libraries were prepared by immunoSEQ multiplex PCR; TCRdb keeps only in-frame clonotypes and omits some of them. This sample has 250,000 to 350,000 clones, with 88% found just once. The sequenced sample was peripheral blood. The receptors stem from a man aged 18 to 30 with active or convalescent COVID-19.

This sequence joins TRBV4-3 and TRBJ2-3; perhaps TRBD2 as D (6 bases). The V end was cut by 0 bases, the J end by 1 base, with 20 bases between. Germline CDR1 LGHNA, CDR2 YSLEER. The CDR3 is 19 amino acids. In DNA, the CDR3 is TGCGCCAGCAGCCAAGATAGGTTTCGAGGCGGGGACCGCACAGATACGCAGTATTTT. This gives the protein CASSQDRFRGGDRTDTQYF.

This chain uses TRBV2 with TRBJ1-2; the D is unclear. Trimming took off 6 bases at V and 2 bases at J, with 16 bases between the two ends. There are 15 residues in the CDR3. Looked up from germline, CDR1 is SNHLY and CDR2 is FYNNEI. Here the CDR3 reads CASRIDRQANYGYTF. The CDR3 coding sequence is TGTGCCAGCAGGATAGACCGCCAGGCCAACTATGGCTACACCTTC.

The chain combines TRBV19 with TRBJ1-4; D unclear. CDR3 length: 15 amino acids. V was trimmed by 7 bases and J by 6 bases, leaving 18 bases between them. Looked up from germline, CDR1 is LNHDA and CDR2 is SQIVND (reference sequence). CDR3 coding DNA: TGTGCCAGTACTAGCTTGGGAGGGAGGTATGAAAAACTGTTTTTT. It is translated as CASTSLGGRYEKLFF.

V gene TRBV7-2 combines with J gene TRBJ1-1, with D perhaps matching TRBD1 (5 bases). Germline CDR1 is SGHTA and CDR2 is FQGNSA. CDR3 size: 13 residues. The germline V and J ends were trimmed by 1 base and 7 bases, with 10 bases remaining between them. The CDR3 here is CASSLGTTYEAFF. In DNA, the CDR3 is TGTGCCAGCAGCTTAGGGACAACCTATGAAGCTTTCTTT.

Here the CDR3 DNA reads TGCAGCTTCCCTCCCCCAACCCACAGGGGACCGGACACCGGGGAGCTGTTTTTT. Translated: CSFPPPTHRGPDTGELFF. This rearrangement joins TRBV29-1 to TRBJ2-2, with 7 bases aligning to TRBD1. Per the germline V gene, CDR1 is SQVTM and CDR2 is ANQGSEA. After removal of 8 bases from V and 3 bases from J, the junction contained 21 bases not matched to a gene. The CDR3 has 18 amino acids.

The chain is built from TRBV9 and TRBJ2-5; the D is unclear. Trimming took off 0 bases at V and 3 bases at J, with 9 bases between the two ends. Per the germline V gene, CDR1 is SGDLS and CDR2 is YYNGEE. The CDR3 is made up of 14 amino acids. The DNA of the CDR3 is TGTGCCAGCAGCGTAGCGGTCGGTGAAGAGACCCAGTACTTC. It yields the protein CASSVAVGEETQYF.

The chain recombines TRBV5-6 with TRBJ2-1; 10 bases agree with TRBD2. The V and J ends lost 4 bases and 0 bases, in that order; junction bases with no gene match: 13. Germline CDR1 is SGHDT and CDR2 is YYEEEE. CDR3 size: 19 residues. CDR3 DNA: TGTGCCAGCAGCCACACTCTAGCGGGGGTGATGAGCTCCTACAATGAGCAGTTCTTC. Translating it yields CASSHTLAGVMSSYNEQFF.

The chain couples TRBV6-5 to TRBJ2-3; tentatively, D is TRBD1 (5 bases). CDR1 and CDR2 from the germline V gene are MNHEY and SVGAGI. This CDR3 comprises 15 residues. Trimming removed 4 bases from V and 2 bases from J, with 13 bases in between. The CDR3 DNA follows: TGTGCCAGCAGTTCTAAAGGGGATTACACAGATACGCAGTATTTT. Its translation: CASSSKGDYTDTQYF.

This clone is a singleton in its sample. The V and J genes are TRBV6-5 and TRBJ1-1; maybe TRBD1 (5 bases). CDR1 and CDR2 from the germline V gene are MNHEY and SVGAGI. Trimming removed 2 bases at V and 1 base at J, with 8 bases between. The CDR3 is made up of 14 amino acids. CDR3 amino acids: CASSYRRANTEAFF. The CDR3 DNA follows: TGTGCCAGCAGTTACCGCAGGGCGAACACTGAAGCTTTCTTT.

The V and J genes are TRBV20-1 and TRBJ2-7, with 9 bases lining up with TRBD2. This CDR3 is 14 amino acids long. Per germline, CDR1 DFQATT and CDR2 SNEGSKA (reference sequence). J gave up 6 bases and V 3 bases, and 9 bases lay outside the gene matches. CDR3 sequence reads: CSASRKLAGGEQYF. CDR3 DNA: TGCAGTGCTAGTCGGAAACTAGCGGGTGGCGAGCAGTACTTC.

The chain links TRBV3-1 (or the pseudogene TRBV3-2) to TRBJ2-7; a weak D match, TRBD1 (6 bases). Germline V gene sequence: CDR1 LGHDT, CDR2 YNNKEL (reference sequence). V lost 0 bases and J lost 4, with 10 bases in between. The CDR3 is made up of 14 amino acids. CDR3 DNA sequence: TGTGCCAGCAGCCAAGACGAGGACAGTTACGAGCAGTACTTC. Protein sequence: CASSQDEDSYEQYF.

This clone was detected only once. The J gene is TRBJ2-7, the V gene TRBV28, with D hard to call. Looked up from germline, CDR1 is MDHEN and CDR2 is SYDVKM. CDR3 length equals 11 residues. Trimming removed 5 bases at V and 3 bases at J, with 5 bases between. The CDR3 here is CASSNFYEQYF. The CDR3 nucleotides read TGTGCCAGCAGTAACTTCTACGAGCAGTACTTC.

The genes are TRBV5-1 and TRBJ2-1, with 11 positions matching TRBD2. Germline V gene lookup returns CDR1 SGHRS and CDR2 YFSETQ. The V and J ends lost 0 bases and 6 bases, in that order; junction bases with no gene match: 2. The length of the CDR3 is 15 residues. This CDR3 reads CASSLASGGINEQFF. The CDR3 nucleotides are TGCGCCAGCAGCTTGGCTAGCGGGGGGATCAATGAGCAGTTCTTC.

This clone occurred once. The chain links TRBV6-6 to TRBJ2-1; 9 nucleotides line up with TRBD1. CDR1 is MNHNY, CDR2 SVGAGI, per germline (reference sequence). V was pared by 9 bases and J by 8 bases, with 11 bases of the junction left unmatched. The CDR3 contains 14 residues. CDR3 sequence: CASAPDRGPHEQFF. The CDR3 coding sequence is TGTGCCAGTGCTCCGGACAGGGGACCCCATGAGCAGTTCTTC.

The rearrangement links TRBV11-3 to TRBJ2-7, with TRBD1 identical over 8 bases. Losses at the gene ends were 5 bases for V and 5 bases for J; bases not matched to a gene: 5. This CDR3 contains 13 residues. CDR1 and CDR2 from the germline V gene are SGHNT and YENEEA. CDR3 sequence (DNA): TGTGCCAGCAGCAAACAGGGGGGAGACGAGCAGTACTTC. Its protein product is CASSKQGGDEQYF.

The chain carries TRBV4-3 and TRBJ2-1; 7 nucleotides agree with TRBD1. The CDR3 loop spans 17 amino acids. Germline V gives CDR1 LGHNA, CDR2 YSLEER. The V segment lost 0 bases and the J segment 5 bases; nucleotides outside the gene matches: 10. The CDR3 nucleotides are TGCGCCAGCAGCCAAGATTTTGTCAGGGGGACGAACAATGAGCAGTTCTTC. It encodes CASSQDFVRGTNNEQFF.

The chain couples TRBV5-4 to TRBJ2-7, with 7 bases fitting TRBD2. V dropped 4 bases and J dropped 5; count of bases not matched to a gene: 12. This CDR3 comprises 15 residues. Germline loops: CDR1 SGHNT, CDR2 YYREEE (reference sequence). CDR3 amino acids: CASSQGGRVGDEQYF. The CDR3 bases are TGTGCCAGCAGCCAGGGAGGGAGAGTGGGAGACGAGCAGTACTTC.

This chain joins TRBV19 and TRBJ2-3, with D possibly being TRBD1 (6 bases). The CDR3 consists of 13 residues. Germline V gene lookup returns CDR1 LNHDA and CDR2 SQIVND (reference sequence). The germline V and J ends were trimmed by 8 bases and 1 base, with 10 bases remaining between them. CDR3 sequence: CASCKGGTDTQYF. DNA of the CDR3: TGTGCCAGTTGCAAGGGGGGCACAGATACGCAGTATTTT.

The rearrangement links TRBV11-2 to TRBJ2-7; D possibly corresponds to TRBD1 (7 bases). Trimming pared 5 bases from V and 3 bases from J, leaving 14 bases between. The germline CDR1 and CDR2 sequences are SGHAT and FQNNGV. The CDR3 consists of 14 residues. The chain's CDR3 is CASSASGGGYEQYF. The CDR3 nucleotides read TGTGCCAGCAGCGCATCAGGGGGAGGCTACGAGCAGTACTTC.